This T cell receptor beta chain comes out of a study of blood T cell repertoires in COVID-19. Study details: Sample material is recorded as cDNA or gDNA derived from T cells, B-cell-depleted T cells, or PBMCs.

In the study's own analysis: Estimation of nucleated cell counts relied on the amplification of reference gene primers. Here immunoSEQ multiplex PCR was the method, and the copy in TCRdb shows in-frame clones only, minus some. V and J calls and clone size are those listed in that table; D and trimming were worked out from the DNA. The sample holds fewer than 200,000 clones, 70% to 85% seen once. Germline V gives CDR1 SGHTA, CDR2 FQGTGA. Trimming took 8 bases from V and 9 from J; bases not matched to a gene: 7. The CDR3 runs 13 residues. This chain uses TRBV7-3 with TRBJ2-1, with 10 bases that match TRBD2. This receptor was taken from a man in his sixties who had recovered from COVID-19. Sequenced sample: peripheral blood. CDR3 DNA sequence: TGTGCCAGCCGGAGCGGGGGGGCCACTGAGCAGTTCTTC. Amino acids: CASRSGGATEQFF.